The clone carrying this T cell receptor (beta chain) was observed at least ten times. Its antigen remains unidentified. These data come from a study of T-cell reconstitution after alpha-beta-depleted transplantation in children. Points from the study as a whole: Fresh T-cell production supplied most of the T-cell counts and diversity seen one year after transplant. For some patients, TCRbeta diversity was high at day 60 because of recipient T cells and thymic progenitors that survived. It was reported that alpha-beta T cells came from several hundred expanded graft clones (about two months after transplant).

CDR1 is LGHNT and CDR2 is FRNRAP in the germline V gene. The CDR3 totals 16 residues. V lost 4 bases, J lost 9 bases, and 8 bases stayed unmatched. As it was prepared, the TCRbeta library received unique molecular identifiers. TCRdb ran MiXCR on the PCR reads and lists one entry per CDR3 protein. In the table there are tens of thousands of distinct CDR3 sequences, approximately 7% of which are singletons. J is TRBJ2-1 and V is TRBV12-5; 14 nucleotides match TRBD2. This sequence was found in a child in the first two years of life who had a stem cell transplant for acute myeloid leukemia, so the T cells may come from the graft donor. The sequenced sample was peripheral blood, obtained 60 days after TCRalphabeta/CD19-depleted stem cell transplant. The CDR3 nucleotides read TGTGCTAGTGGTTCTCGGGGACTAGCGGGGGCCGGTGAGCAGTTCTTC. This encodes CASGSRGLAGAGEQFF. Combining the CDR3 with reference TRBV12-5 and TRBJ2-1 gives the whole variable domain DARVTQTPRHKVTEMGQEVTMRCQPILGHNTVFWYRQTMMQGLELLAYFRNRAPLDDSGMPKDRFSAEMPDATLATLKIQPSEPRDSAVYFCASGSRGLAGAGEQFFGPGTRLTVL.